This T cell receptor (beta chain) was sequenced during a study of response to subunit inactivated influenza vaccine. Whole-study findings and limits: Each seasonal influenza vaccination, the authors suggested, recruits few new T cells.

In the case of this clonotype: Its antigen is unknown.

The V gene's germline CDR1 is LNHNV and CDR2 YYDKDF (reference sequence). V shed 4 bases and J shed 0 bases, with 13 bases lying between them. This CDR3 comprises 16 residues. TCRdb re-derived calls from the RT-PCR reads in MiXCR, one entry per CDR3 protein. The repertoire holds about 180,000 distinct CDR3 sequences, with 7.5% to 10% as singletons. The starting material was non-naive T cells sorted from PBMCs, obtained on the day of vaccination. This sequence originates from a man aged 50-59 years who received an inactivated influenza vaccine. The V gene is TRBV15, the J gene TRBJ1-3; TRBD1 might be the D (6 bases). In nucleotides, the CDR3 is TGTGCCACCAGCACTCAGGGGACATACTCTGGAAACACCATATATTTT. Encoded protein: CATSTQGTYSGNTIYF.